The clone carrying this T cell receptor (beta chain) was recorded a few times. No antigen is known for it. Germline V gene data show CDR1 as MGHRA and CDR2 as YSYEKL. V trimming: 7 bases; J trimming: 7 bases; junction bases outside the gene matches: 12. This CDR3 has 15 residues. This entry is derived from a study of CD8 T cells in ankylosing spondylitis. Study results and limitations: Blood from ankylosing spondylitis patients appeared to carry a characteristic roughly 8-variant TCR beta motif.

MiXCR, applied by TCRdb to the 5' RACE reads, yields one record per CDR3 protein. The sample has 200,000 to 250,000 distinct CDR3 sequences, 15% to 20% seen once. This chain links TRBV4-1 with TRBJ2-1, with TRBD1 identical over 8 bases. The source is a male donor with ankylosing spondylitis. What was sequenced was blood, either unsorted or a sorted T cell fraction (not recorded which). Here the CDR3 DNA reads TGCGCCAGCACCACCTACACGACAGGGGAGAATGAGCAGTTCTTC. It codes for CASTTYTTGENEQFF.